The sequence of this TCR beta chain was determined in a study of T cell changes during pregnancy in multiple sclerosis. Sequencing used immunoSEQ multiplex PCR; TCRdb keeps in-frame clones, though not all of them. The data show around 69,000 clones, about 92% seen once. The V end was cut by 5 bases, the J end by 4 bases, with 26 bases between. CDR1 is MNHEY, CDR2 SMNVEV, per germline (reference sequence). This CDR3 has 18 amino acids. The rearrangement uses TRBV27 and TRBJ1-2, with TRBD1 as a possible D gene (5 bases). The sample here was peripheral blood, taken in the third trimester of pregnancy. The TCR sequence derives from a female donor in good health, enrolled as a control in a pregnancy study. CDR3: CASSLSGMYRQGLYGYTF. DNA for the CDR3: TGTGCCAGCAGTCTCTCAGGGATGTACAGGCAAGGGCTCTATGGCTACACCTTC.